This T cell receptor beta chain was captured in a study of T cells in Graves' hyperthyroidism and ophthalmopathy. About the research overall: Before any treatment, at initial diagnosis, peripheral blood was collected.

Deletions cut 7 bases from V and 2 bases from J, with 12 bases between. The V gene's germline CDR1 is SGHNT and CDR2 YYREEE (reference sequence). The CDR3 runs to 13 residues. Amplification of TCR beta CDR3 regions used RNA as the template. In the first-round RT-PCR of the TCR CDR3, the HTBI primer set was used. From the multiplex PCR reads, TCRdb called clonotypes with MiXCR, one entry per CDR3 protein. Counted here are a few hundred thousand distinct CDR3 sequences, 15% to 19% occurring once; the ten biggest clones make up under 8%. The study, taken as a whole, reports: The blood repertoire included most of the expanded thyroid clonotypes above 0.001. Model output signaled ophthalmopathy a median around 6.9 months ahead of onset.

This clonotype has a handful of counts. The antigen remains unidentified. The chain recombines TRBV5-4 with TRBJ1-1, with D unresolved. This TCR derives from a woman younger than 45 with Graves' hyperthyroidism. Sequenced input: blood. The DNA of the CDR3 is TGTGCCAGCGGCTCACTGCCAAACACTGAAGCTTTCTTT. Amino acid sequence: CASGSLPNTEAFF.